This T cell receptor (beta chain) was sequenced in a study of shared clonotypes between healthy human individuals. Study observations and caveats: Approximately 4.5% was the fraction of naive CD4 clonotypes found shared across several donors. The small donor group covered limited genetic and exposure diversity. Incompleteness in sorted-subset sequencing, despite large depth, was shown by rarefaction. Among non-shared clonotypes, generation probabilities were lower than among those shared by all four donors.

Germline lookup yields CDR1 MNHNS and CDR2 SASEGT. The CDR3 runs 19 residues. The trim removed 4 bases at V and 1 base at J, leaving 17 bases unmatched. Concerning this clone itself: Its specificity is not known.

Method: immunoSEQ multiplex PCR; TCRdb's copy keeps in-frame clones and lacks some. This table holds 2 million to 2.5 million clones, 80% to 95% found once. Sample: naive CD4+ T cells from PBMCs. Subset: CD45RA+ positively selected. This sequence originates from a man between 18 and 29 years old in good health. Some clones in this sample may be carry-over from other donors' samples. This rearrangement joins TRBV6-1 to TRBJ1-1, with 8 bases lining up with TRBD1. In DNA form, the CDR3 reads TGTGCCAGCAGTGCCGGAAGGAAGCAGGGGGCGATCCAGAACACTGAAGCTTTCTTT. Residues: CASSAGRKQGAIQNTEAFF.